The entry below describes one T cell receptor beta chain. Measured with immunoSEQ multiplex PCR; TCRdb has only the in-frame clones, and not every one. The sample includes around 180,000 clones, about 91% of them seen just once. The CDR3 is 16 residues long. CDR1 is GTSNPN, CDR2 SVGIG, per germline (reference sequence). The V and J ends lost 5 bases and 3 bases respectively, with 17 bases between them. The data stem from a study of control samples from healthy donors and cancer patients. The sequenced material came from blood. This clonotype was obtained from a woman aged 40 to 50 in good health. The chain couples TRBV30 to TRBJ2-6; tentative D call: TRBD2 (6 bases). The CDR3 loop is CAWAGTPNSGANVLTF. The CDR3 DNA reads TGTGCCTGGGCCGGGACTCCAAATAGTGGGGCCAACGTCCTGACTTTC.